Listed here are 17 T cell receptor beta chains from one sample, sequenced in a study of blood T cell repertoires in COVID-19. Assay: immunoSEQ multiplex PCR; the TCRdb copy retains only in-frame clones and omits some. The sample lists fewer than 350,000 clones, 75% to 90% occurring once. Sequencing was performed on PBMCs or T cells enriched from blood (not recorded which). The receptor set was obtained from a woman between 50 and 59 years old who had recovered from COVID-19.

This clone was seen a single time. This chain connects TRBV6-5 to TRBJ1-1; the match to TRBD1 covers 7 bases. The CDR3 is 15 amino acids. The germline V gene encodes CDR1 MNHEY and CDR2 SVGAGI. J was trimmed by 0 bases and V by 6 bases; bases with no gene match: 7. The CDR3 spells CASRDQDRVNTEAFF. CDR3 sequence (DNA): TGTGCCAGCAGAGACCAAGACAGGGTGAACACTGAAGCTTTCTTT.

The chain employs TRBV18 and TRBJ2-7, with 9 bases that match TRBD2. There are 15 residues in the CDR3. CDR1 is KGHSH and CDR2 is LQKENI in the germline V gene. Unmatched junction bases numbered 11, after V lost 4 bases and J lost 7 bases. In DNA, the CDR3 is TGTGCCAGCTCACAATTGGGCGGGAGGGCCGGAGAGCAGTACTTC. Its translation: CASSQLGGRAGEQYF. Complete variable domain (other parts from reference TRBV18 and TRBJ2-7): NAGVMQNPRHLVRRRGQEARLRCSPMKGHSHVYWYRQLPEEGLKFMVYLQKENIIDESGMPKERFSAEFPKEGPSILRIQQVVRGDSAAYFCASSQLGGRAGEQYFGPGTRLTVT.

CDR3 region: CSVRMGQGPYEQYF. CDR3 sequence (DNA): TGCAGCGTTAGAATGGGACAGGGCCCCTACGAGCAGTACTTC. The chain has TRBV29-1 and TRBJ2-7; 9 nucleotides line up with TRBD1. The CDR3 is made up of 14 amino acids. Looked up from germline, CDR1 is SQVTM and CDR2 is ANQGSEA. V lost 5 bases and J lost 2; bases outside the gene matches: 7.

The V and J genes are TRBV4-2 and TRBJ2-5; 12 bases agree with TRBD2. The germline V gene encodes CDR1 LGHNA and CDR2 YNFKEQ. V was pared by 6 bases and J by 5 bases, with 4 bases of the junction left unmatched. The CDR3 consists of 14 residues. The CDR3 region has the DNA TGTGCCAGCAGTCTGACTAGCGGGAGCGAGACCCAGTACTTC. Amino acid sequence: CASSLTSGSETQYF.

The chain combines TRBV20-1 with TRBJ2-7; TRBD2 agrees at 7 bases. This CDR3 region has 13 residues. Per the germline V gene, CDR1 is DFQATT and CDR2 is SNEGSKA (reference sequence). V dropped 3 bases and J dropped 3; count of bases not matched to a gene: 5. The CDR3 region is CSASISSGYEQYF. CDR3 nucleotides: TGCAGTGCTAGTATCTCTAGCGGCTACGAGCAGTACTTC.

The CDR3 DNA reads as TGTGCCAGCAGCCAAGGACAGGGGAGGACCTACGAGCAGTACTTC. Translated: CASSQGQGRTYEQYF. The rearrangement joins TRBV6-5 to TRBJ2-7; 9 bases are a match to TRBD1. With V trimmed by 6 bases and J by 2 bases, 8 bases remained unmatched. The CDR3 sequence is 15 residues long. CDR1 is MNHEY, CDR2 SVGAGI, per germline.

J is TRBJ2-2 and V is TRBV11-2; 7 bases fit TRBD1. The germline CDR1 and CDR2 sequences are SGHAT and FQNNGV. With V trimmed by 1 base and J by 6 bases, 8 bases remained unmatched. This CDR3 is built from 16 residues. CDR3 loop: CASSLASSQGAGELFF. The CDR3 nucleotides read TGTGCCAGCAGCTTAGCTTCGTCCCAGGGGGCCGGGGAGCTGTTTTTT.

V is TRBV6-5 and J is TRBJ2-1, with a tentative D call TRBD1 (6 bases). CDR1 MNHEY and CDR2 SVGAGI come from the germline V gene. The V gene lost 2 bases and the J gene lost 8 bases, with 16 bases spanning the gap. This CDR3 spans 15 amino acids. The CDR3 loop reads CASSYGRGLNDEQFF. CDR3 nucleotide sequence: TGTGCCAGCAGTTACGGCAGGGGCCTTAACGATGAGCAGTTCTTC.

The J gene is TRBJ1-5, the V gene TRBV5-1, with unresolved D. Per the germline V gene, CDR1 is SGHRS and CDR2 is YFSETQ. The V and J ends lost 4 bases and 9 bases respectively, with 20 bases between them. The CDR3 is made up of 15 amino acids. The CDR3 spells CASSQDGNLESPQHF. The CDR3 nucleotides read TGCGCCAGCAGCCAGGACGGGAATCTCGAGTCGCCCCAGCATTTT.

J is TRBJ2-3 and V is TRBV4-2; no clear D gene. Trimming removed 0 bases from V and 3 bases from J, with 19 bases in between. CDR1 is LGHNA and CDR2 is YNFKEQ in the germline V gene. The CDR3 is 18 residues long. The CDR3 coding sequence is TGTGCCAGCAGCCAAGATGGGCAAGTGAGAACCTCTACAGATACGCAGTATTTT. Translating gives CASSQDGQVRTSTDTQYF.

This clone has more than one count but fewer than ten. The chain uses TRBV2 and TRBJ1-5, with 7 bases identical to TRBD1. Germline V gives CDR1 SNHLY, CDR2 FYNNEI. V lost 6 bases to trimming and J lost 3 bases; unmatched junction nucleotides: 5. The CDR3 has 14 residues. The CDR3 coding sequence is TGTGCCAGCAGAGGGGACAGAGACAATCAGCCCCAGCATTTT. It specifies CASRGDRDNQPQHF.

CDR3: CASSIARGSTDTQYF. CDR3 nucleotides: TGTGCCAGTAGTATAGCCCGGGGAAGTACAGATACGCAGTATTTT. The gene calls are TRBV19 and TRBJ2-3; D may be TRBD2 (5 bases). Between the trimmed V and J ends, which lost 1 base and 3 bases, there was a span of 11 bases. The CDR3 sequence is 15 residues long. CDR1 is LNHDA and CDR2 is SQIVND in the germline V gene (reference sequence).

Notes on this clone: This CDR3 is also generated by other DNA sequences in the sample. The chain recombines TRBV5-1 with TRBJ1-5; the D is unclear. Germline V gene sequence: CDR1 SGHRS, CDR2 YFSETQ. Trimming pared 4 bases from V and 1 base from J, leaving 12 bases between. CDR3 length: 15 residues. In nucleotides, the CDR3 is TGCGCCAGCAGCCGTGACGGAGGAAGCAATCAGCCCCAGCATTTT. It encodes CASSRDGGSNQPQHF.

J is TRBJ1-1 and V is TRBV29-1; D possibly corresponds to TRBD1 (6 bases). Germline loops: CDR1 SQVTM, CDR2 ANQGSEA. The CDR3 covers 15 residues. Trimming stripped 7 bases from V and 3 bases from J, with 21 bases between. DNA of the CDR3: TGCAGCGCCCTGACAGGAGCCGCGGGAGACACTGAAGCTTTCTTT. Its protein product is CSALTGAAGDTEAFF.

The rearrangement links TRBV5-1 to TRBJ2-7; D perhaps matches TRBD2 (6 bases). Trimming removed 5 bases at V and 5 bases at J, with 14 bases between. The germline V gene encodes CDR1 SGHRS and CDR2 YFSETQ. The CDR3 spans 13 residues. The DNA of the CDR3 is TGCGCCAGCAGTCCCGGAGGGCTCGACGAGCAGTACTTC. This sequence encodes CASSPGGLDEQYF. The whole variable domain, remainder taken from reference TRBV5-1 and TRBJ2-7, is KAGVTQTPRYLIKTRGQQVTLSCSPISGHRSVSWYQQTPGQGLQFLFEYFSETQRNKGNFPGRFSGRQFSNSRSEMNVSTLELGDSALYLCASSPGGLDEQYFGPGTRLTVT.

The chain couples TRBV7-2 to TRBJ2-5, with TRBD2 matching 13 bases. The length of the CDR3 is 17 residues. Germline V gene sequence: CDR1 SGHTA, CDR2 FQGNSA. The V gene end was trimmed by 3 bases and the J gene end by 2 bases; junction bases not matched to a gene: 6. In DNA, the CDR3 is TGTGCCAGCAGCTTGGTCGGGACTAGCGGGAAACAAGAGACCCAGTACTTC. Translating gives CASSLVGTSGKQETQYF.

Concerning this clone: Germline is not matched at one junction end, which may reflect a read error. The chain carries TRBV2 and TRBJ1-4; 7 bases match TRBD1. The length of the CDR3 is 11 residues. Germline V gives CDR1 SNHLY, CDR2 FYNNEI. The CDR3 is CASSTWDSPIF. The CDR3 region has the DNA TGTGCCAGCAGTACTTGGGACAGTCCGATTTTT.